The 14 T cell receptor beta chains presented below share a single source sample, sequenced in a study of cytomegalovirus exposure and HLA in healthy donors. The table came from immunoSEQ multiplex PCR; TCRdb's copy has only in-frame clones and leaves some out. Here the sample spans some 110,000 clones, about 82% being singletons. Sequenced input: PBMCs. All receptors derive from a man aged 18 to 35 in good health and CMV-seronegative.

The rearrangement links TRBV5-1 to TRBJ2-7, with a possible D match to TRBD2 (5 bases). Germline V gene sequence: CDR1 SGHRS, CDR2 YFSETQ. Trimming cost V 1 base and J 3 bases, with 11 bases left between them. The CDR3 covers 14 residues. For the CDR3, the DNA is TGCGCCAGCAGCTTGTCGGGGTCTTACTACGAGCAGTACTTC. It translates to CASSLSGSYYEQYF.

This rearrangement joins TRBV15 to TRBJ1-5; 11 positions match TRBD1. The ends lost 7 bases at V and 4 bases at J; junction bases unmatched: 3. CDR3 length equals 14 residues. CDR1 and CDR2 from the germline V gene are LNHNV and YYDKDF (reference sequence). The DNA of the CDR3 is TGTGCCACCACCAGGGACAGGGGGAATCAGCCCCAGCATTTT. This translates into CATTRDRGNQPQHF. Filled out from reference TRBV15 and TRBJ1-5, the complete variable domain reads DAMVIQNPRYQVTQFGKPVTLSCSQTLNHNVMYWYQQKSSQAPKLLFHYYDKDFNNEADTPDNFQSRRPNTSFCFLDIRSPGLGDTAMYLCATTRDRGNQPQHFGDGTRLSIL.

This chain uses TRBV18 with TRBJ1-1; 8 positions match TRBD1. J gave up 0 bases and V 4 bases, and 4 bases lay outside the gene matches. Germline CDR1 KGHSH, CDR2 LQKENI. CDR3 length: 15 amino acids. CDR3 loop: CASSLGQGMNTEAFF. The CDR3 coding sequence is TGTGCCAGCTCACTAGGACAGGGCATGAACACTGAAGCTTTCTTT.

The chain couples TRBV5-6 to TRBJ1-5; the D gene is possibly TRBD1 (5 bases). V was pared by 3 bases and J by 2 bases, with 12 bases between. Germline CDR1 is SGHDT and CDR2 is YYEEEE. The CDR3 extends over 15 amino acids. CDR3 sequence reads: CASSYGGEGNQPQHF. CDR3 sequence (DNA): TGTGCCAGCAGCTACGGAGGGGAGGGCAATCAGCCCCAGCATTTT.

The chain has TRBV5-6 and TRBJ1-2; 9 bases map to TRBD1. CDR1 is SGHDT and CDR2 is YYEEEE in the germline V gene. The CDR3 is made up of 14 amino acids. Germline trimming cut 4 bases from V and 7 bases from J; bases unmatched to any gene: 8. DNA of the CDR3: TGTGCCAGCAGCCCGCCGGGACAGGGTTTTGGCTACACCTTC. Protein: CASSPPGQGFGYTF.

This rearrangement joins TRBV10-1 to TRBJ2-2; D gene ambiguous. Trimming removed 8 bases at V and 3 bases at J, with 7 bases between. In germline, CDR1 is WNHNN, CDR2 SYGVQD (reference sequence). CDR3 length equals 12 residues. The CDR3 nucleotides read TGCGCCAGCTCCGAGGACACCGGGGAGCTGTTTTTT. Its translation: CASSEDTGELFF.

This sequence joins TRBV5-6 and TRBJ2-3; possibly TRBD2 for D (6 bases). Trimming took 4 bases from V and 1 from J, leaving 7 bases between them. The length of the CDR3 is 13 residues. Germline V gives CDR1 SGHDT, CDR2 YYEEEE. CDR3 nucleotides: TGTGCCAGCAGCACGGGGGGCACAGATACGCAGTATTTT. It specifies CASSTGGTDTQYF.

The J gene is TRBJ2-2, the V gene TRBV5-1, with TRBD1 identical over 8 bases. V was pared by 5 bases and J by 4 bases, with 10 bases of the junction left unmatched. The CDR3 has 16 amino acids. The germline V gene has CDR1 SGHRS and CDR2 YFSETQ. Here the CDR3 DNA reads TGCGCCAGCAGACCGAGACAGGGGAGTAGCACCGGGGAGCTGTTTTTT. Its protein product is CASRPRQGSSTGELFF.

This clone was seen just once. This chain connects TRBV19 to TRBJ2-3, with TRBD1 identical over 8 bases. Germline CDR1 reads LNHDA; CDR2 reads SQIVND (reference sequence). The CDR3 loop spans 17 amino acids. The ends lost 3 bases at V and 0 bases at J; junction bases unmatched: 8. The CDR3 protein is CASSISPGGLSTDTQYF. CDR3 DNA: TGTGCCAGTAGTATTTCCCCAGGGGGCCTAAGCACAGATACGCAGTATTTT.

This sequence joins TRBV6-5 and TRBJ2-5; possibly TRBD2 for D (5 bases). The CDR3 length is 14 residues. Trimming removed 6 bases from V and 5 bases from J, with 16 bases in between. Germline V lookup: CDR1 MNHEY, CDR2 SVGAGI. The CDR3 spells CASRIAFRGETQYF. CDR3 DNA: TGTGCCAGCAGGATCGCTTTTCGAGGGGAGACCCAGTACTTC.

As concerns this clone: Other DNA sequences in the sample encode the same CDR3. The chain joins TRBV11-2 to TRBJ2-7; unclear D gene. The V gene's germline CDR1 is SGHAT and CDR2 FQNNGV. This CDR3 has 13 amino acids. Trimming left V 0 bases short and J 0 bases short, with 3 bases between. The CDR3 bases are TGTGCCAGCAGCTTAGACAGCTCCTACGAGCAGTACTTC. Protein: CASSLDSSYEQYF.

This chain connects TRBV19 to TRBJ2-1, with 9 positions matching TRBD2. Germline V gene sequence: CDR1 LNHDA, CDR2 SQIVND (reference sequence). CDR3 length: 16 amino acids. V lost 4 bases and J lost 7; bases outside the gene matches: 11. In nucleotides, the CDR3 is TGTGCCAGTAGTAATAAAAACGGACTAGCGCTAAATGAGCAGTTCTTC. Its protein is CASSNKNGLALNEQFF. Variable domain in full (rest from reference TRBV19 and TRBJ2-1): DGGITQSPKYLFRKEGQNVTLSCEQNLNHDAMYWYRQDPGQGLRLIYYSQIVNDFQKGDIAEGYSVSREKKESFPLTVTSAQKNPTAFYLCASSNKNGLALNEQFFGPGTRLTVL.

This chain uses TRBV6-5 with TRBJ2-1, with 10 bases identical to TRBD2. CDR3 size: 15 residues. The V gene end was trimmed by 6 bases and the J gene end by 2 bases; junction bases not matched to a gene: 4. CDR1 MNHEY and CDR2 SVGAGI come from the germline V gene. The CDR3 DNA follows: TGTGCCAGCAGCTCCGGGACTAGCGCCTACAATGAGCAGTTCTTC. This gives the protein CASSSGTSAYNEQFF.

This clone came up once. This chain connects TRBV18 to TRBJ2-7; D not certain. Per germline, CDR1 KGHSH and CDR2 LQKENI. This CDR3 spans 13 amino acids. Deletions cut 5 bases from V and 3 bases from J, with 11 bases between. The CDR3 spells CASSAQTSYEQYF. The CDR3 DNA is TGTGCCAGCTCAGCCCAGACAAGCTACGAGCAGTACTTC.